This T cell receptor beta chain was identified during a study of blood T cells in healthy people across ages. Study-wide findings and caveats: Donors of long life had a larger count of naive CD4+ cells and greater diversity than aged donors.

Primed by a sample-barcoded 5' primer and a J-beta primer mix, a second PCR proceeded for roughly 7 to 11 cycles. At least 2.5 million CDR3-containing paired-end reads were obtained per sample. Using its own MiXCR run on the 5' RACE reads, TCRdb lists one record per CDR3 protein. The table lists 780,000 or so distinct CDR3 sequences, about 55% of them singletons. With respect to this clonotype: As yet, its antigen is unknown.

Isolation yielded PBMCs, at least 6 million per sample, in every case. This CDR3 spans 14 amino acids. V was pared by 6 bases and J by 14 bases, with 16 bases of the junction left unmatched. From germline, CDR1 is MNHEY and CDR2 SVGAGI. The TCR sequence derives from a man older than 75 in good health. V usage is TRBV6-5 and J usage is TRBJ2-3; the match to TRBD1 covers 8 bases. What was sequenced was blood. The CDR3: CASSQDRERRYAYF. The CDR3, as DNA: TGTGCCAGCAGCCAGGACAGGGAGAGAAGATACGCGTATTTT.